There are a few counts of the clone carrying this T cell receptor (beta chain). Resolution of symptoms, clearance, or two negative PCRs was present in recovered Cohort 3 donors. The table came from immunoSEQ multiplex PCR; TCRdb's copy has only in-frame clones and leaves some out. The repertoire holds a few hundred thousand clones, with 80% to 85% as singletons. The source of the sample is a study of blood T cell repertoires in COVID-19. The sample comprised PBMCs or T cells enriched from blood (not recorded which). This receptor was taken from a woman between 45 and 65 years old who had recovered from COVID-19.

CDR3 sequence (DNA): TGTGCCAGCAGGCCGTTAGGGGTGAGCTCCTACAATGAGCAGTTCTTC. This translates into CASRPLGVSSYNEQFF. The chain uses TRBV28 and TRBJ2-1, with D perhaps matching TRBD1 (5 bases). CDR3 length: 16 amino acids. Germline assignment: CDR1 MDHEN and CDR2 SYDVKM. V gave up 6 bases and J gave up 0 bases, with 15 bases separating them. The full variable domain, its missing parts supplied by reference TRBV28 and TRBJ2-1, is DVKVTQSSRYLVKRTGEKVFLECVQDMDHENMFWYRQDPGLGLRLIYFSYDVKMKEKGDIPEGYSVSREKKERFSLILESASTNQTSMYLCASRPLGVSSYNEQFFGPGTRLTVL.